These T cell receptor beta chains were read from a single sample in a study of identical twins. One entry per CDR3 protein, called by TCRdb with MiXCR from the 5' RACE reads. The sample records some 270,000 distinct CDR3 sequences, around 8.3% being singletons. This same sample was also taken into another study, of yellow fever vaccine responses in identical twins.

Sequencing input: CD8+ T cells sorted from blood. These receptors were obtained from a woman aged 18-30 years in good health. CDR3s include the opening cysteine and the closing phenylalanine or tryptophan. The D gene is left open where the match is weak. A clone size is listed for some rows: how often the clone was seen (once, few, many), or a class if it is expanded.

TRBV12-3/TRBV12-4	-	TRBJ2-1	-	CASSLTGPVGEQFF	TGTGCCAGCAGTTTGACGGGCCCCGTGGGTGAGCAGTTCTTC
TRBV11-2	-	TRBJ2-1	-	CASSLLSALGWDEQFF	TGTGCCAGCAGCTTACTTTCGGCGTTAGGGTGGGATGAGCAGTTCTTC
TRBV20-1	few	TRBJ2-3	TRBD2	CSPDLRGGVTDTQYF	TGCAGTCCTGACCTGCGGGGGGGCGTCACAGATACGCAGTATTTT
TRBV4-3	many	TRBJ2-7	-	CASSHQAMSYEQYF	TGCGCCAGCAGCCACCAGGCCATGTCCTACGAGCAGTACTTC
TRBV20-1	many	TRBJ1-1	-	CSALKAENTEAFF	TGCAGTGCCCTAAAGGCGGAGAACACTGAAGCTTTCTTT
TRBV7-9	many	TRBJ2-3	-	CASSFLSTDTQYF	TGTGCCAGCAGCTTTCTAAGCACAGATACGCAGTATTTT
TRBV9	few	TRBJ1-2	TRBD1	CASSGTLTGGLGYTF	TGTGCCAGCAGCGGCACCCTGACAGGGGGCCTTGGCTACACCTTC
TRBV3-1	many	TRBJ2-5	-	CASSQGGAVVETQYF	TGTGCCAGCAGCCAAGGGGGGGCGGTCGTAGAGACCCAGTACTTC
TRBV12-3/TRBV12-4	many	TRBJ2-7	TRBD1	CASSFGTGAYEQYF	TGTGCCAGCAGTTTCGGGACAGGGGCCTACGAGCAGTACTTC
TRBV7-9	-	TRBJ2-7	-	CASSPPIGRNPAEQYF	TGTGCCAGCAGCCCCCCCATCGGTCGTAACCCCGCCGAGCAGTACTTC
TRBV24-1	-	TRBJ2-5	-	CATSDYAGTQYF	TGTGCCACCAGTGACTACGCGGGGACCCAGTACTTC
TRBV7-9	few	TRBJ2-2	TRBD1	CASNGQGVPGELFF	TGTGCCAGCAACGGACAGGGAGTCCCCGGGGAGCTGTTTTTT
TRBV6-1	few	TRBJ2-5	-	CASLGALQKTQYF	TGTGCCAGCCTAGGGGCCCTCCAAAAGACCCAGTACTTC
TRBV5-1	many	TRBJ2-2	TRBD1	CASSPKGGQGYTGELFF	TGCGCCAGCAGCCCCAAAGGGGGACAGGGATACACCGGGGAGCTGTTTTTT
TRBV14	few	TRBJ2-2	-	CASSQVSSGELFF	TGTGCCAGCAGCCAAGTATCCTCCGGGGAGCTGTTTTTT
TRBV6-4	few	TRBJ2-1	-	CASSEDSWNEQFF	TGTGCCAGCAGTGAAGATAGCTGGAATGAGCAGTTCTTC
TRBV15	few	TRBJ2-3	TRBD2	CATSSPSGRSGTDTQYF	TGTGCCACCAGCAGTCCTAGCGGGAGGTCAGGCACAGATACGCAGTATTTT
TRBV6-2/TRBV6-3	few	TRBJ2-1	TRBD2	CASSYSILAGGFNEQFF	TGTGCCAGCAGTTACTCGATTTTGGCGGGGGGATTCAATGAGCAGTTCTTC
TRBV10-3	-	TRBJ2-1	-	CAIKGSDPYNEQFF	TGTGCCATCAAGGGGTCAGACCCCTACAATGAGCAGTTCTTC
TRBV30	few	TRBJ2-2	-	CAWRSGELFF	TGTGCCTGGAGGAGCGGGGAGCTGTTTTTT
TRBV10-3	-	TRBJ2-1	-	CAIRGGTPNNEQFF	TGTGCCATCAGGGGCGGGACCCCCAACAATGAGCAGTTCTTC
TRBV7-9	few	TRBJ2-3	-	CASSSPLPAADTQYF	TGTGCCAGCAGCTCTCCTCTACCGGCGGCAGATACGCAGTATTTT
TRBV24-1	many	TRBJ1-5	-	CATSDLGQGQPQHF	TGTGCCACCAGTGATTTGGGGCAAGGTCAGCCCCAGCATTTT
TRBV20-1	few	TRBJ2-7	TRBD1	CSARRTGNYEQYF	TGCAGTGCTAGACGGACAGGGAACTACGAGCAGTACTTC
TRBV11-2	-	TRBJ2-3	TRBD2	CASSRLPLAGVGTDTQYF	TGTGCCAGCAGCCGACTACCCCTAGCGGGAGTGGGCACAGATACGCAGTATTTT
TRBV3-1	many	TRBJ2-1	-	CASSQDLVYNEQFF	TGTGCCAGCAGCCAAGATTTAGTGTACAATGAGCAGTTCTTC
TRBV20-1	-	TRBJ2-7	TRBD1	CSASSGTVPYEQYF	TGCAGTGCTAGCTCCGGGACAGTGCCCTACGAGCAGTACTTC
TRBV5-1	few	TRBJ2-2	-	CASSMTGELFF	TGCGCCAGCAGCATGACCGGGGAGCTGTTTTTT
TRBV20-1	-	TRBJ2-2	-	CRARDPQRGIPDTGELFF	TGCAGGGCTAGAGATCCCCAAAGAGGCATTCCGGACACCGGGGAGCTGTTTTTT
TRBV4-2	many	TRBJ2-7	-	CASSQERVGSYEQYF	TGTGCCAGCAGCCAAGAAAGGGTGGGCTCCTACGAGCAGTACTTC
TRBV6-4	-	TRBJ2-1	-	CASSDSADSTYNEQFF	TGTGCCAGCAGTGACTCAGCGGATTCCACCTACAATGAGCAGTTCTTC
TRBV12-3/TRBV12-4	-	TRBJ2-2	TRBD1	CASSWTGIPFTGELFF	TGTGCCAGCAGTTGGACAGGGATTCCTTTCACCGGGGAGCTGTTTTTT